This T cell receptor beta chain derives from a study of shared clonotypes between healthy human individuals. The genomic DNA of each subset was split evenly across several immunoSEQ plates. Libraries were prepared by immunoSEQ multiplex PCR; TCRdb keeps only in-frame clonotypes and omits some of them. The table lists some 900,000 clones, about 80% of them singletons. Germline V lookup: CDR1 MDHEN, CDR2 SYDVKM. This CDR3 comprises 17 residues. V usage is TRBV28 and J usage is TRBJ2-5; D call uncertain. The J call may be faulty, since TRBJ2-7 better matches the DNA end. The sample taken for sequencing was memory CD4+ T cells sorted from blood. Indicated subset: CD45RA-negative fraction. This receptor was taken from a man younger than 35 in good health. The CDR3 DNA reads TGTGCCAGCAGTTTATCCTCCCTCGGGCAGAGTGCCTACGAGCAGTACTTC. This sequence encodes CASSLSSLGQSAYEQYF.